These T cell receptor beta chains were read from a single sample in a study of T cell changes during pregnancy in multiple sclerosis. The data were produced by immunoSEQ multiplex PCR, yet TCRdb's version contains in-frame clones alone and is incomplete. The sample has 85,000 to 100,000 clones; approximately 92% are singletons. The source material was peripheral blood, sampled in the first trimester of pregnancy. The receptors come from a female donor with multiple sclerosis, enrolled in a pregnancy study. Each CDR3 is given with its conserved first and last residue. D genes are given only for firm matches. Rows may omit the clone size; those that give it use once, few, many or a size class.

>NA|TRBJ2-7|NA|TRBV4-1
CASSHQGWGDEQYF
TGCGCCAGCAGCCATCAGGGGTGGGGTGACGAGCAGTACTTC
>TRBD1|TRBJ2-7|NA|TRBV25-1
CASSENPGTGLYYEQYF
TGTGCCAGCAGTGAGAACCCCGGGACAGGCCTCTACTACGAGCAGTACTTC
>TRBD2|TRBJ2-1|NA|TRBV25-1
CASSARLAGYNEQFF
TGTGCCAGCAGTGCCCGACTAGCGGGATACAATGAGCAGTTCTTC
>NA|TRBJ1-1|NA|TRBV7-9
CASSSQGFYAEAFF
TGTGCCAGCAGCTCCCAGGGTTTTTACGCTGAAGCTTTCTTT
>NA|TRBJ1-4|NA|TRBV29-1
CSVVGPGQRKLFF
TGCAGCGTTGTAGGGCCAGGGCAGCGAAAACTGTTTTTT
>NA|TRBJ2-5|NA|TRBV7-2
CASSLVPAGAIRTQYF
TGTGCCAGCAGCTTAGTACCGGCTGGGGCAATAAGGACCCAGTACTTC
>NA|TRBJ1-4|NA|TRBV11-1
CASSQGHQEKLFF
TGTGCCAGCAGCCAGGGACACCAGGAAAAACTGTTTTTT
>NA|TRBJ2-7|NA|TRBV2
CASRGRGKDEQYF
TGTGCCAGCAGGGGCCGGGGTAAGGACGAGCAGTACTTC
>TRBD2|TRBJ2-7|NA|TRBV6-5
CASISGKSYEQYF
TGTGCCAGCATTAGCGGGAAGTCCTACGAGCAGTACTTC
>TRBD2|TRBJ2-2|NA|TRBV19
CASLRAGAGELFF
TGTGCCAGTCTCAGGGCGGGAGCCGGGGAGCTGTTTTTT
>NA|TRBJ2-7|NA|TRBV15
CATREPPDEEQYF
TGTGCCACCAGGGAGCCCCCGGATGAAGAGCAGTACTTC
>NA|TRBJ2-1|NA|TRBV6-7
CASSYFGSANNEQFF
TGTGCCAGCAGTTACTTTGGGAGCGCTAACAATGAGCAGTTCTTC
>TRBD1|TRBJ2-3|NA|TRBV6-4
CASSDGTGGTDTQYF
TGTGCCAGCAGTGACGGGACAGGGGGCACAGATACGCAGTATTTT
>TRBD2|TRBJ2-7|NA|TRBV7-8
CASSLATGGISYEQYF
TGTGCCAGCAGCTTAGCAACGGGAGGTATCTCCTACGAGCAGTACTTC
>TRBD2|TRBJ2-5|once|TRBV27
CASSFRPATWREGQETQYF
TGTGCCAGCAGTTTCCGGCCCGCCACCTGGCGGGAGGGGCAAGAGACCCAGTACTTC
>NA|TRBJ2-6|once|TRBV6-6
CASSYPATAGANVLTF
TGTGCCAGCAGTTATCCCGCGACAGCTGGGGCCAACGTCCTGACTTTC
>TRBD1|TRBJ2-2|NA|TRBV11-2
CASSQPPGTGVTGELFF
TGTGCCAGCAGCCAACCTCCCGGGACAGGGGTAACCGGGGAGCTGTTTTTT
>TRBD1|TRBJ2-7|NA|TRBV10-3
CAISESLRDRGHEQYF
TGTGCCATCAGTGAGTCTCTCCGGGACAGGGGCCACGAGCAGTACTTC
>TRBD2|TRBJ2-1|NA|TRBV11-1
CASSPRSGTSGNNEQFF
TGTGCCAGCAGCCCCCGATCCGGGACTAGCGGAAACAATGAGCAGTTCTTC
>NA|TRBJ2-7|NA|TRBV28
CASSLLASVPSYEQYF
TGTGCCAGCAGTTTATTAGCGTCCGTACCCTCCTACGAGCAGTACTTC
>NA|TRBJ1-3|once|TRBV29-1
CSVDLTGFGNTIYF
TGCAGCGTTGACCTAACAGGGTTTGGAAACACCATATATTTT
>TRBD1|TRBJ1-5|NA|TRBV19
CASSWDSMNQPQHF
TGTGCCAGTAGTTGGGACAGCATGAATCAGCCCCAGCATTTT
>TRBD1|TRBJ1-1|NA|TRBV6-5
CASSYYQGALNTEAFF
TGTGCCAGCAGTTACTATCAGGGGGCCCTGAACACTGAAGCTTTCTTT
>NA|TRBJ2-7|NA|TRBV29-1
CSVVGSTGGYSYEQYF
TGCAGCGTGGTCGGGAGCACCGGCGGTTACTCCTACGAGCAGTACTTC
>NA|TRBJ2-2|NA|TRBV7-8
CASSLAAGDNTGELFF
TGTGCCAGCAGCTTGGCGGCCGGTGATAACACCGGGGAGCTGTTTTTT
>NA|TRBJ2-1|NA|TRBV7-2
CASSSSGKGFREQFF
TGTGCCAGCAGCTCTAGTGGCAAGGGGTTTCGTGAGCAGTTCTTC
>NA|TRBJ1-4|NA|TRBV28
CASSINEKLFF
TGTGCCAGCAGTATAAATGAAAAACTGTTTTTT
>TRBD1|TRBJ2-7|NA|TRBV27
CASHRGQGTGEQYF
TGTGCCAGCCACAGGGGGCAAGGGACTGGGGAGCAGTACTTC
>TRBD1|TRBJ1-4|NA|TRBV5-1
CASSWRGQGSEKLFF
TGCGCCAGCAGCTGGCGGGGACAGGGAAGCGAAAAACTGTTTTTT
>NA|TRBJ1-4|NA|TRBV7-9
CASSLEQLKLFF
TGTGCCAGCAGCTTAGAGCAATTGAAACTGTTTTTT
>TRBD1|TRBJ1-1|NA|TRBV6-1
CASRGQGWGTEAFF
TGTGCCAGCAGGGGACAGGGTTGGGGCACTGAAGCTTTCTTT
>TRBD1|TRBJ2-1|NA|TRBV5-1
CASSRQGQATYNEQFF
TGCGCCAGCAGCCGACAGGGACAGGCCACCTACAATGAGCAGTTCTTC
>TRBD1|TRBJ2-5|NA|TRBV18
CASSPLAGTGVETQYF
TGTGCCAGCTCACCACTCGCCGGGACAGGGGTGGAGACCCAGTACTTC
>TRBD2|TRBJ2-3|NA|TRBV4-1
CASSPIAGPATDTQYF
TGCGCCAGCAGCCCGATAGCGGGACCCGCCACAGATACGCAGTATTTT
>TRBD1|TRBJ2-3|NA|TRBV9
CASSPRGTGGITDTQYF
TGTGCCAGCAGCCCCCGCGGGACAGGGGGAATCACAGATACGCAGTATTTT
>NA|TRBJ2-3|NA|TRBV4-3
CASSQDHSPHTDTQYF
TGCGCCAGCAGCCAAGATCACAGTCCCCACACAGATACGCAGTATTTT
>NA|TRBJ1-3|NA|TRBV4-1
CASSQVRGHGGNTIYF
TGCGCCAGCAGCCAAGTGCGCGGTCACGGAGGAAACACCATATATTTT
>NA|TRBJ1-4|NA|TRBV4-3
CASSQEGGSWDEKLFF
TGCGCCAGCAGCCAAGAGGGAGGGTCATGGGATGAAAAACTGTTTTTT
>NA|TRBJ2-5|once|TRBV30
CAWIRQAQGETQYF
TGTGCCTGGATTCGACAGGCTCAGGGAGAGACCCAGTACTTC
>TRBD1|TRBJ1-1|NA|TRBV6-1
CASSLQGAGEAFF
TGTGCCAGCAGCCTACAGGGGGCCGGTGAAGCTTTCTTT
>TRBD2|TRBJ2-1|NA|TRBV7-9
CASSLGTSDTNEQFF
TGTGCCAGCAGCTTAGGGACTAGCGATACAAATGAGCAGTTCTTC
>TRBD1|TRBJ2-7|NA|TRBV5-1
CASTSGDRSREQYF
TGCGCCAGCACCTCAGGGGACAGGTCTCGTGAGCAGTACTTC
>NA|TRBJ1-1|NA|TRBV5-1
CASSLNPGNTEAFF
TGCGCCAGCAGCTTGAACCCGGGGAACACTGAAGCTTTCTTT
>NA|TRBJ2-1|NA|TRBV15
CATSSHTGVYNEQFF
TGTGCCACCAGCAGCCACACGGGGGTCTACAATGAGCAGTTCTTC
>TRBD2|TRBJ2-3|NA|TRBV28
CASSPRTSGGDTQYF
TGTGCCAGCAGTCCTCGGACTAGCGGAGGGGATACGCAGTATTTT
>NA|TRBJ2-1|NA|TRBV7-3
CASSHRPRGRSYNEQFF
TGTGCCAGCAGCCACCGACCCAGGGGACGCTCCTACAATGAGCAGTTCTTC
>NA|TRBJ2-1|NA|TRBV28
CATASAGSSYNEQFF
TGTGCCACCGCCTCGGCGGGGAGCTCCTACAATGAGCAGTTCTTC
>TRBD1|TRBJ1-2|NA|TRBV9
CASSGPGQGDYGYTF
TGTGCCAGCAGCGGCCCAGGACAGGGGGACTATGGCTACACCTTC
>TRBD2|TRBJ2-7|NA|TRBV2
CASSGEGGTSGTQYEQYF
TGTGCCAGCAGTGGCGAGGGTGGGACTAGCGGGACCCAATACGAGCAGTACTTC
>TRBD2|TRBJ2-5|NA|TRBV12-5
CASGLGTSGAQETQYF
TGTGCTAGTGGTTTGGGGACTAGCGGAGCACAAGAGACCCAGTACTTC
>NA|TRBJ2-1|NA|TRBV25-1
CASRSSADNEQFF
TGTGCCAGCAGGTCGTCGGCGGACAATGAGCAGTTCTTC
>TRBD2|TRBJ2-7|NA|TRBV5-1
CASSSGSGRAYEQYF
TGCGCCAGCAGCTCGGGTAGCGGGAGGGCCTACGAGCAGTACTTC
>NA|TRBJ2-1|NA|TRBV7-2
CASSLGPGASNEQFF
TGTGCCAGCAGCTTAGGGCCAGGGGCTAGTAATGAGCAGTTCTTC
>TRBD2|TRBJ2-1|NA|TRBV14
CASSQDAAGGFSSEQFF
TGTGCCAGCAGCCAAGATGCGGCGGGAGGGTTCTCGAGTGAGCAGTTCTTC
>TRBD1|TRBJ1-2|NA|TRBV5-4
CASSLRQGGGYTF
TGTGCCAGCAGCCTAAGACAGGGCGGGGGCTACACCTTC
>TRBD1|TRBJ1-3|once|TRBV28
CASTHGDRVGNTIYF
TGTGCCAGCACCCACGGCGACAGGGTAGGAAACACCATATATTTT
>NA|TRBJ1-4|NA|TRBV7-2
CASSAGTTNEKLFF
TGTGCCAGCAGCGCCGGTACAACTAATGAAAAACTGTTTTTT
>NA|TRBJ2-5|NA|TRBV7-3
CASSGGPGHQETQYF
TGTGCCAGCAGCGGAGGGCCGGGACACCAAGAGACCCAGTACTTC